A single sample is the source of the 10 T cell receptor beta chains below, sequenced in a study of blood T cell repertoires in COVID-19. This table comes from immunoSEQ multiplex PCR, and its TCRdb copy is limited to in-frame clones, with some not included. The table includes 200,000 to 250,000 clones, 60% to 85% detected once. The specimen was peripheral blood. All receptors derive from a woman aged 70 to 79 with acute or convalescent COVID-19.

J is TRBJ2-7 and V is TRBV27, with TRBD2 matching over 7 bases. The CDR3 spans 12 residues. Germline loops: CDR1 MNHEY, CDR2 SMNVEV (reference sequence). Germline trimming cut 5 bases from V and 6 bases from J; bases unmatched to any gene: 4. CDR3 sequence: CASSLWGGEQYF. The CDR3 DNA sequence: TGTGCCAGCAGTCTATGGGGGGGCGAGCAGTACTTC.

V and J are TRBV9 and TRBJ2-2; 7 bases agree with TRBD1. The CDR3 covers 16 residues. Germline lookup yields CDR1 SGDLS and CDR2 YYNGEE. With V trimmed by 3 bases and J by 0 bases, 5 bases remained unmatched. The CDR3 reads CASSAGTVSNTGELFF. The CDR3 DNA follows: TGTGCCAGCAGCGCCGGGACAGTTTCGAACACCGGGGAGCTGTTTTTT.

This clone was seen a few times. The genes are TRBV4-1 and TRBJ1-4; D unclear. V dropped 7 bases and J dropped 7 bases, with 19 bases sitting between them. Per the germline V gene, CDR1 is MGHRA and CDR2 is YSYEKL. The CDR3 consists of 15 residues. The CDR3 reads CASKTMLGVGEKLFF. The CDR3 DNA reads as TGCGCCAGCAAAACTATGCTCGGGGTTGGTGAAAAACTGTTTTTT.

The chain employs TRBV9 and TRBJ1-4; weak D call: TRBD1 (6 bases). CDR1 and CDR2 (germline): SGDLS, YYNGEE. The CDR3 extends over 15 amino acids. The V end lost 0 bases, the J end lost 7 bases, and 13 bases lay between the germline ends. The CDR3, as DNA: TGTGCCAGCAGCGTAGGTGGGCAGGGGAGTGAAAAACTGTTTTTT. Translated, it gives CASSVGGQGSEKLFF.

The J gene is TRBJ2-1, the V gene TRBV10-3, with TRBD1 matching over 9 bases. Per the germline V gene, CDR1 is ENHRY and CDR2 is SYGVKD. With 1 base clipped from V and 3 bases from J, the junction kept 4 bases outside the gene matches. The CDR3 is 16 amino acids. The CDR3 sequence: CAISELETGGYNEQFF. DNA of the CDR3: TGTGCCATCAGTGAGTTAGAGACAGGGGGCTACAATGAGCAGTTCTTC.

This clone occurred a few times. The chain couples TRBV7-2 to TRBJ2-4, with D possibly TRBD2 on 7 matching bases. This CDR3 contains 17 residues. Deletions cut 2 bases from V and 6 bases from J, with 20 bases between. From germline, CDR1 is SGHTA and CDR2 FQGNSA. CDR3 region: CASSLRQVGGPGNIQYF. Written as DNA, the CDR3 is TGTGCCAGCAGCTTAAGACAGGTGGGGGGGCCGGGAAACATTCAGTACTTC.

This clone was found many times. The chain carries TRBV19 and TRBJ2-3; 9 nucleotides align to TRBD1. The CDR3 totals 16 residues. Per the germline V gene, CDR1 is LNHDA and CDR2 is SQIVND (reference sequence). V lost 4 bases to trimming and J lost 3 bases; unmatched junction nucleotides: 8. The CDR3 sequence is CASSRTGAARTDTQYF. DNA of the CDR3: TGTGCCAGTAGTAGGACAGGGGCCGCAAGGACAGATACGCAGTATTTT.

This clone has a handful of counts. The chain links TRBV11-2 to TRBJ1-1, with D possibly TRBD1 on 5 matching bases. CDR3 length: 12 amino acids. Trimming took 5 bases from V and 4 from J, leaving 8 bases between them. The germline V gene has CDR1 SGHAT and CDR2 FQNNGV. The CDR3 spells CASSTGGTEAFF. The CDR3 bases are TGTGCCAGCAGCACAGGTGGCACTGAAGCTTTCTTT. Looking up the rest from reference TRBV11-2 and TRBJ1-1 gives the full variable domain: EAGVAQSPRYKIIEKRQSVAFWCNPISGHATLYWYQQILGQGPKLLIQFQNNGVVDDSQLPKDRFSAERLKGVDSTLKIQPAKLEDSAVYLCASSTGGTEAFFGQGTRLTVV.

The chain is built from TRBV6-4 and TRBJ2-3; 13 bases map to TRBD2. Germline loops: CDR1 MRHNA, CDR2 SNTAGT. V lost 4 bases, J lost 0 bases, and 13 bases stayed unmatched. CDR3 size: 20 residues. DNA of the CDR3: TGTGCCAGCAGTGCGATCTCCGGGACTAGCGGGGAGACTAGCACAGATACGCAGTATTTT. Translating it yields CASSAISGTSGETSTDTQYF.

The chain is built from TRBV2 and TRBJ2-2, with TRBD2 identical over 9 bases. The germline V gene encodes CDR1 SNHLY and CDR2 FYNNEI. This CDR3 region has 17 residues. The ends lost 7 bases at V and 1 base at J; junction bases unmatched: 10. The CDR3 protein is CASIGRRGGRNTGELFF. CDR3 DNA sequence: TGTGCCAGCATTGGGAGGCGGGGGGGCAGGAACACCGGGGAGCTGTTTTTT. Full variable domain (remainder filled in from reference TRBV2 and TRBJ2-2): EPEVTQTPSHQVTQMGQEVILRCVPISNHLYFYWYRQILGQKVEFLVSFYNNEISEKSEIFDDQFSVERPDGSNFTLKIRSTKLEDSAMYFCASIGRRGGRNTGELFFGEGSRLTVL.